The rows below give T cell receptor beta chains drawn from one sample of a study of graft-versus-host responses after intestinal transplantation. Their antigen targets remain unknown. Using immunoSEQ multiplex PCR, the repertoire was profiled, and TCRdb retains in-frame clones only, with some absent. Here the sample spans 50,000 or so clones, around 90% being singletons. This material consisted of unstimulated CD4+ T cells sorted from spleen or lymph node cells, taken before transplant. The receptors were gathered from a human donor who was the organ donor for an intestinal transplant. Both conserved end residues are part of each CDR3. A D gene is named only where the DNA matches it firmly. Clone size is given for some rows only: seen once, a few or many times, or a class if the clone is expanded.

>-|TRBJ2-7|TRBV11-1|-
TGTGCCAGCACCCGGACAGACTCCTACGAGCAGTACTTC
CASTRTDSYEQYF
>-|TRBJ2-7|TRBV7-2|TRBD1
TGTGCCAGCAGCTTAGGCGTGTCGGGACAGGGAGGCTACGAGCAGTACTTC
CASSLGVSGQGGYEQYF
>once|TRBJ2-7|TRBV28|-
TGTGCCAGCAGTTTATTGTTTAGCGCCCCTTCCTACGAGCAGTACTTC
CASSLLFSAPSYEQYF
>once|TRBJ2-7|TRBV7-2|-
TGTGCCAGCAGCTTAGCGGGAGGCGAGCAGTACTTC
CASSLAGGEQYF
>-|TRBJ2-3|TRBV19|-
TGTGCCAGTAGTATAAAGGGCAGACCCACAGATACGCAGTATTTT
CASSIKGRPTDTQYF
>-|TRBJ2-1|TRBV28|-
TGTGCCAGCAGCCCTACTACGAGAGGCTACAATGAGCAGTTCTTC
CASSPTTRGYNEQFF
>-|TRBJ1-5|TRBV19|-
TGTGCCAGTAGTCCCGGGGGGGACGTCGAGAATCAGCCCCAGCATTTT
CASSPGGDVENQPQHF
>-|TRBJ1-5|TRBV6-5|-
TGTGCCAGCAGTTACGGGCAAACTAGCAATCAGCCCCAGCATTTT
CASSYGQTSNQPQHF
>-|TRBJ2-1|TRBV29-1|-
TGCAGCGTTGCCGGCAGTAGCTCCTACAATGAGCAGTTCTTC
CSVAGSSSYNEQFF
>-|TRBJ2-1|TRBV5-1|-
TGCGCCAGCAGCTTGGCCCAGGGTGGGGCAACTGAGCAGTTCTTC
CASSLAQGGATEQFF
>-|TRBJ1-2|TRBV7-2|-
TGTGCCAGCAGCTTAGACAGCTATGGCTACACCTTC
CASSLDSYGYTF
>-|TRBJ2-3|TRBV7-3|-
TGTGCCAGCAGCTTTGGGAACACAGATACGCAGTATTTT
CASSFGNTDTQYF
>once|TRBJ2-7|TRBV28|TRBD2
TGTGCCAGCAGTTTACCGGGATTTAGGTGGGGGGGTGAGCAGTACTTC
CASSLPGFRWGGEQYF
>-|TRBJ2-3|TRBV18|TRBD2
TGTGCCAGCTCACCAAGAGCCCTAGCGGGTGGGGACACAGATACGCAGTATTTT
CASSPRALAGGDTDTQYF
>few|TRBJ2-7|TRBV6-1|TRBD1
TGTGCCAGCAGTGAAGGGGGACAGGGCTCCTACGAGCAGTACTTC
CASSEGGQGSYEQYF
>-|TRBJ1-6|TRBV30|-
TGTGCCTGGAGTGTAGGTTCACCCCTCCACTTT
CAWSVGSPLHF
>-|TRBJ2-3|TRBV4-1|TRBD2
TGCGCCAGCAGAAATAGCGGGAGCACAGATACGCAGTATTTT
CASRNSGSTDTQYF
>-|TRBJ2-1|TRBV19|TRBD1
TGTGCCAGTAGTCGGGACAGCTCCTACAATGAGCAGTTCTTC
CASSRDSSYNEQFF
>-|TRBJ2-5|TRBV27|TRBD2
TGTGCCAGCAGTGGACTAGCGGAAGAGACCCAGTACTTC
CASSGLAEETQYF
>few|TRBJ1-3|TRBV5-1|-
TGCGCCAGCAGCTTCGGTCTGGACAGCCGTTCTGGAAACACCATATATTTT
CASSFGLDSRSGNTIYF
>-|TRBJ2-7|TRBV29-1|TRBD2
TGCAGCGCCGTCGGACTAGCGGGAGGGCTGTCCTACGAGCAGTACTTC
CSAVGLAGGLSYEQYF
>-|TRBJ1-6|TRBV5-1|TRBD1
TGCGCCAGCAGCCGGGGAGGGACAGGGTACTCACCCCTCCACTTT
CASSRGGTGYSPLHF
>-|TRBJ2-3|TRBV5-6|-
TGTGCCAGCAGCTACTCGTCTAGGGGCAGCACAGATACGCAGTATTTT
CASSYSSRGSTDTQYF
>-|TRBJ2-4|TRBV7-2|-
TGTGCCAGCAGCTTCCAGGGGAAAAACATTCAGTACTTC
CASSFQGKNIQYF
>-|TRBJ2-3|TRBV19|TRBD2
TGTGCCAGTAGAGTGGGTACTAGCGGGAGGGTGACAGATACGCAGTATTTT
CASRVGTSGRVTDTQYF
>-|TRBJ1-2|TRBV4-3|-
TGCGCCAGCAGCCAAGATCTGGGATCTCGTACGAATGGAGGCTACACCTTC
CASSQDLGSRTNGGYTF
>once|TRBJ2-7|TRBV5-1|TRBD2
TGCGCCAGCAGCTTGGGTCAGCTAGCGGGAGGTTACGAGCAGTACTTC
CASSLGQLAGGYEQYF
>once|TRBJ1-4|TRBV5-4|-
TGTGCCAGCAGCTTGGGGACCCAGGGGCGGGTTGGTGAAAAACTGTTTTTT
CASSLGTQGRVGEKLFF
>-|TRBJ1-5|TRBV28|-
TGTGCCAGCAGTTTATATTCCGGAAGCAATCAGCCCCAGCATTTT
CASSLYSGSNQPQHF
>-|TRBJ2-1|TRBV10-3|-
TGTGCCATCAGTGGACACAATGAGCAGTTCTTC
CAISGHNEQFF
>few|TRBJ1-3|TRBV5-1|TRBD1
TGCGCCAGCAGCTTGGACAGGGGCGTCTCTGGAAACACCATATATTTT
CASSLDRGVSGNTIYF
>-|TRBJ2-7|TRBV19|-
TGTGCCAGTAGTATCTCGGCGGGGTTCTACGAGCAGTACTTC
CASSISAGFYEQYF
>once|TRBJ1-5|TRBV6-6|-
TGTACCAGCAGTTACTCAAGCCCAGCCAATCAGCCCCAGCATTTT
CTSSYSSPANQPQHF
>-|TRBJ1-3|TRBV6-1|-
TGTGCCAGCAGTAGGGGACATATCTCTGGAAACACCATATATTTT
CASSRGHISGNTIYF
>-|TRBJ2-1|TRBV4-3|TRBD2
TGCGCCAGCAGCCAAGACCTCAGCATAGCGGGAGGCGGGCAGTTCTTC
CASSQDLSIAGGGQFF
>once|TRBJ2-5|TRBV2|-
TGTGCCAGCTTTAAGGAGGCGACGGAGACCCAGTACTTC
CASFKEATETQYF
>-|TRBJ2-2|TRBV4-1|-
TGCGCCAGCAGCCCGCCTCGAGGGGAGCTGTTTTTT
CASSPPRGELFF
>-|TRBJ1-5|TRBV7-2|-
TGTGCCAGCAGCTCCTCGTGGGGGGCCGGTCAGCCCCAGCATTTT
CASSSSWGAGQPQHF
>-|TRBJ1-5|TRBV19|-
TGTGCCAGTAGCCCCCAGGCCGTGGGCAATCAGCCCCAGCATTTT
CASSPQAVGNQPQHF
>-|TRBJ2-3|TRBV4-2|-
TGTGCCAGCAGCCCGTCTAGCTCTGATACGCAGTATTTT
CASSPSSSDTQYF
>-|TRBJ2-7|TRBV28|TRBD2
TGTGCCAGCAGTTTATGGGCCGGGAGGGCCTACGAGCAGTACTTC
CASSLWAGRAYEQYF
>-|TRBJ2-5|TRBV7-3|TRBD1
TGTGCCAGCAGCCCCGGACAGGGAGAGACCCAGTACTTC
CASSPGQGETQYF
>-|TRBJ2-3|TRBV27|-
TGTGCCAGCAGTCCCACCTCTCGGGCTTCCGGGATTAGCACAGATACGCAGTATTTT
CASSPTSRASGISTDTQYF
>-|TRBJ1-6|TRBV9|-
TGTGCCAGCAGCGTAGATCTGAGTTGGAATTCACCCCTCCACTTT
CASSVDLSWNSPLHF
>-|TRBJ2-3|TRBV9|TRBD2
TGTGCCAGCAGCGGACTAGCGGGAGGAGATACGCAGTATTTT
CASSGLAGGDTQYF
>-|TRBJ2-5|TRBV9|-
TGTGCCAGCAGCGTAAACAGTGAAGAGACCCAGTACTTC
CASSVNSEETQYF
>-|TRBJ2-7|TRBV7-2|-
TGTGCCAGCAGCGTCGCTAGCGTATCCCTCTACGAGCAGTACTTC
CASSVASVSLYEQYF